The clone carrying this T cell receptor (beta chain) has a handful of counts. What it recognizes is unknown. The sample originates from a study of T cells after yellow fever vaccination. TCR cDNA, made by 5'RACE template switching, carried an added universal primer site and UMIs. One entry per CDR3 protein, called by TCRdb with MiXCR from the 5' RACE reads. The table shows around 320,000 distinct CDR3 sequences, with about 10% occurring only once. Whole-study findings and limits: Post-booster reappearance was seen for most primary-vaccination clones (just under 97% CD4, 80% to 90% CD8). Weaker in magnitude, the secondary response showed a faster peak on day 5 versus 15.

The V end was cut by 4 bases, the J end by 7 bases, with 7 bases between. The CDR3 consists of 12 residues. Germline V gene lookup returns CDR1 SGHTA and CDR2 FQGNSA. The sequence was collected from a man aged 18 to 29 who received the YFV17D yellow fever vaccine. Sequenced here: CD4+ T cells sorted from PBMCs, sampled 45 days after the yellow fever booster vaccination. This chain joins TRBV7-2 and TRBJ1-4; D gene unclear. CDR3 sequence: CASSSRREKLFF. The CDR3, as DNA: TGTGCCAGCAGCTCCAGGCGTGAAAAACTGTTTTTT.